These 29 T cell receptor beta chains were all obtained from the same sample, sequenced in a study of PD-L1 blockade in urothelial cancer. Repertoires were generated with immunoSEQ multiplex PCR, while TCRdb's copy carries only in-frame clones and drops some. Among about 66,000 clones listed, roughly 86% were seen once. Time point here: peripheral blood 6 weeks after treatment start. Sequenced here: PBMCs, sampled around atezolizumab (anti-PD-L1) treatment. These receptor sequences come from a man between 60 and 75 years old with urothelial cancer.

The chain joins TRBV19 to TRBJ1-4, with 8 bases aligning to TRBD1. CDR1 is LNHDA, CDR2 SQIVND, per germline (reference sequence). V lost 4 bases and J lost 0; bases outside the gene matches: 4. This CDR3 contains 16 residues. CDR3 sequence: CASSRGQVPTNEKLFF. CDR3 in DNA: TGTGCCAGTAGTAGGGGACAGGTTCCAACTAATGAAAAACTGTTTTTT.

The chain employs TRBV27 and TRBJ1-2; TRBD1 aligns across 9 bases. Germline CDR1 reads MNHEY; CDR2 reads SMNVEV (reference sequence). V dropped 3 bases and J dropped 3; count of bases not matched to a gene: 11. CDR3 length: 17 residues. CDR3: CASSFIRAGQGDYGYTF. In DNA, the CDR3 is TGTGCCAGCAGTTTCATTCGAGCGGGACAGGGAGACTATGGCTACACCTTC.

The chain couples TRBV27 to TRBJ2-1; 8 bases are a match to TRBD2. V lost 5 bases, J lost 3 bases, and 3 bases stayed unmatched. The CDR3 is made up of 14 amino acids. Germline lookup yields CDR1 MNHEY and CDR2 SMNVEV (reference sequence). The CDR3 DNA reads TGTGCCAGCAGTGCAGCGGGGGTCTACAATGAGCAGTTCTTC. Translating it yields CASSAAGVYNEQFF.

V gene TRBV6-4 combines with J gene TRBJ2-1; D gene unclear. This CDR3 comprises 13 residues. V was pared by 2 bases and J by 6 bases, with 8 bases between. Germline V gene data show CDR1 as MRHNA and CDR2 as SNTAGT. The CDR3 sequence is CASSDRDGNEQFF. The CDR3 region has the DNA TGTGCCAGCAGTGACCGAGATGGCAATGAGCAGTTCTTC.

V and J are TRBV19 and TRBJ2-4, with D possibly TRBD1 on 6 matching bases. Germline assignment: CDR1 LNHDA and CDR2 SQIVND (reference sequence). This CDR3 contains 17 residues. Deletions cut 5 bases from V and 2 bases from J, with 19 bases between. CDR3: CASSPPRQDITKNIQYF. The DNA for the CDR3 is TGTGCCAGTAGTCCACCCCGACAGGATATTACCAAAAACATTCAGTACTTC. Supplemented by reference TRBV19 and TRBJ2-4, the full variable domain reads DGGITQSPKYLFRKEGQNVTLSCEQNLNHDAMYWYRQDPGQGLRLIYYSQIVNDFQKGDIAEGYSVSREKKESFPLTVTSAQKNPTAFYLCASSPPRQDITKNIQYFGAGTRLSVL.

The genes are TRBV7-8 and TRBJ2-4; D gene uncertain. This CDR3 comprises 12 residues. Germline CDR1 reads SGHVS; CDR2 reads FQNEAQ. Trimming stripped 4 bases from V and 8 bases from J, with 9 bases between. CDR3 coding DNA: TGTGCCAGCAGCTCCCCCCCGGACATTCAGTACTTC. It is translated as CASSSPPDIQYF.

The rearrangement uses TRBV2 and TRBJ1-5; 7 nucleotides align to TRBD1. J lost 0 bases, V lost 5 bases, and 4 bases had no gene match. The CDR3 has 15 residues. Germline V lookup: CDR1 SNHLY, CDR2 FYNNEI. CDR3 DNA: TGTGCCAGCAGTCAACAGGGGTTTAGCAATCAGCCCCAGCATTTT. It yields the protein CASSQQGFSNQPQHF.

In DNA form, the CDR3 reads TGTGCCAGCAGCGAACTAGCGGGAGCTAACACCGGGGAGCTGTTTTTT. Its translation is CASSELAGANTGELFF. V is TRBV14 and J is TRBJ2-2, with 11 bases identical to TRBD2. This CDR3 is built from 16 residues. Germline-derived CDR1 and CDR2 are SGHDN and FVKESK. V gave up 5 bases and J gave up 2 bases; unmatched junction bases: 4.

The genes are TRBV10-3 and TRBJ1-2; TRBD1 matches at 8 bases. The CDR3 is 15 amino acids. The V segment lost 0 bases and the J segment 2 bases; nucleotides outside the gene matches: 2. Germline lookup yields CDR1 ENHRY and CDR2 SYGVKD. This CDR3 reads CAISESDRANYGYTF. In DNA, the CDR3 is TGTGCCATCAGTGAGTCGGACAGGGCAAACTATGGCTACACCTTC.

V usage is TRBV28 and J usage is TRBJ1-4, with D possibly matching TRBD1 (5 bases). CDR1 and CDR2 (germline): MDHEN, SYDVKM. This CDR3 contains 16 residues. V lost 9 bases and J 0 bases, leaving 17 bases between the germline ends. CDR3 residues: CASSGTDFPTNEKLFF. Here the CDR3 DNA reads TGTGCCAGTAGCGGGACGGATTTCCCAACTAATGAAAAACTGTTTTTT.

The V and J genes are TRBV30 and TRBJ2-3; 7 bases are a match to TRBD2. This CDR3 is 15 amino acids long. V lost 4 bases, J lost 0 bases, and 7 bases stayed unmatched. CDR1 GTSNPN and CDR2 SVGIG come from the germline V gene (reference sequence). The CDR3 protein is CAWTPSGSSTDTQYF. The CDR3 nucleotides are TGTGCCTGGACTCCTAGCGGATCTAGCACAGATACGCAGTATTTT.

The chain carries TRBV6-1 and TRBJ1-2; 7 bases agree with TRBD1. The J segment lost 7 bases and the V segment lost 2 bases, leaving 4 bases of the junction unmatched. This CDR3 region has 13 residues. CDR1 is MNHNS, CDR2 SASEGT, per germline. This chain's CDR3 is CASSETGDRGYTF. The CDR3 nucleotides read TGTGCCAGCAGTGAAACAGGGGACCGTGGCTACACCTTC.

The CDR3 nucleotides read TGTGCCAGCAGCTCTGAGATCGGACTCTTTAGAAATGAGCAGTTCTTC. Amino acid sequence: CASSSEIGLFRNEQFF. The rearrangement links TRBV7-8 to TRBJ2-1; possible D gene TRBD2, 5 bases. This CDR3 contains 16 residues. Germline V gives CDR1 SGHVS, CDR2 FQNEAQ. V was pared by 4 bases and J by 7 bases, with 20 bases between.

V usage is TRBV11-3 and J usage is TRBJ2-7, with D possibly matching TRBD2 (6 bases). The CDR3 has 15 amino acids. Trimming stripped 5 bases from V and 3 bases from J, with 17 bases between. Per germline, CDR1 SGHNT and CDR2 YENEEA. The CDR3 coding sequence is TGTGCCAGCAGCCTAACCCCGGGGGAATTCTACGAGCAGTACTTC. Translating it yields CASSLTPGEFYEQYF.

A single count supports this clone. The gene calls are TRBV7-2 and TRBJ1-2; D gene unclear. The CDR3 is 15 residues long. Germline lookup yields CDR1 SGHTA and CDR2 FQGNSA. V was trimmed by 6 bases and J by 2 bases, leaving 16 bases between them. The CDR3 sequence is CASSFRDRGNYGYTF. CDR3 DNA sequence: TGTGCCAGCAGTTTTCGAGACCGAGGGAACTATGGCTACACCTTC. Using reference TRBV7-2 and TRBJ1-2 for the parts outside the CDR3, the full variable domain is GAGVSQSPSNKVTEKGKDVELRCDPISGHTALYWYRQSLGQGLEFLIYFQGNSAPDKSGLPSDRFSAERTGGSVSTLTIQRTQQEDSAVYLCASSFRDRGNYGYTFGSGTRLTVV.

The chain joins TRBV4-1 to TRBJ1-1; perhaps TRBD1 as D (5 bases). Trimming cost V 3 bases and J 2 bases, with 10 bases left between them. CDR1 and CDR2 (germline): MGHRA, YSYEKL. The CDR3 totals 14 residues. The CDR3: CASSQGQDNTEAFF. The DNA for the CDR3 is TGCGCCAGCAGCCAGGGGCAGGATAACACTGAAGCTTTCTTT.

The chain is built from TRBV10-3 and TRBJ1-1; D is unresolved. The V gene's germline CDR1 is ENHRY and CDR2 SYGVKD. This CDR3 region has 12 residues. V was pared by 4 bases and J by 0 bases, with 3 bases between. The CDR3 DNA reads as TGTGCCATCAGTGTCGTGAACACTGAAGCTTTCTTT. Residues: CAISVVNTEAFF.

The chain couples TRBV4-3 to TRBJ2-3, with 7 bases aligning to TRBD2. Germline assignment: CDR1 LGHNA and CDR2 YSLEER. This CDR3 spans 14 amino acids. J was trimmed by 3 bases and V by 1 base; bases with no gene match: 1. In DNA form, the CDR3 reads TGCGCCAGCAGCCAAGGCGGGAGAACAGATACGCAGTATTTT. This sequence encodes CASSQGGRTDTQYF.

J is TRBJ2-2 and V is TRBV30, with a possible D match to TRBD1 (5 bases). Germline values: CDR1 GTSNPN, CDR2 SVGIG (reference sequence). V was clipped by 0 bases and J by 4 bases, with 15 bases between them. There are 16 residues in the CDR3. CDR3 nucleotide sequence: TGTGCCTGGAGTGTGTTTACAGGCGATATCACCGGGGAGCTGTTTTTT. Protein product: CAWSVFTGDITGELFF. Complete variable domain (other parts from reference TRBV30 and TRBJ2-2): SQTIHQWPATLVQPVGSPLSLECTVEGTSNPNLYWYRQAAGRGLQLLFYSVGIGQISSEVPQNLSASRPQDRQFILSSKKLLLSDSGFYLCAWSVFTGDITGELFFGEGSRLTVL.

This chain uses TRBV19 with TRBJ2-2, with 8 bases fitting TRBD2. The CDR3 extends over 15 amino acids. Germline CDR1 reads LNHDA; CDR2 reads SQIVND (reference sequence). The trim removed 9 bases at V and 3 bases at J, leaving 9 bases unmatched. This CDR3 is CASRSGRVDTGELFF. The CDR3 coding sequence is TGTGCCAGCCGAAGCGGGAGAGTCGACACCGGGGAGCTGTTTTTT.

The chain uses TRBV5-4 and TRBJ2-5; 9 nucleotides agree with TRBD1. Germline V gene lookup returns CDR1 SGHNT and CDR2 YYREEE (reference sequence). The V segment lost 4 bases and the J segment 3 bases; nucleotides outside the gene matches: 7. This CDR3 has 15 residues. The CDR3, as DNA: TGTGCCAGCAGCGGGACAGGGCCCCCAAAAGAGACCCAGTACTTC. It translates to CASSGTGPPKETQYF. Together with reference TRBV5-4 and TRBJ2-5, the CDR3 gives the full variable domain: ETGVTQSPTHLIKTRGQQVTLRCSSQSGHNTVSWYQQALGQGPQFIFQYYREEENGRGNFPPRFSGLQFPNYSSELNVNALELDDSALYLCASSGTGPPKETQYFGPGTRLLVL.

This rearrangement joins TRBV5-4 to TRBJ1-1; D possibly corresponds to TRBD1 (6 bases). CDR1 is SGHNT, CDR2 YYREEE, per germline (reference sequence). There are 14 residues in the CDR3. V was clipped by 4 bases and J by 3 bases, with 13 bases between them. CDR3 DNA sequence: TGTGCCAGCAGCCGGGACACGTGGGACACTGAAGCTTTCTTT. Protein: CASSRDTWDTEAFF.

CDR3 bases: TGCGCCAGCGTCAACAGGATTCAAAAGAAAAACTATGGCTACACCTTC. This gives the protein CASVNRIQKKNYGYTF. The chain couples TRBV10-1 to TRBJ1-2; D is perhaps TRBD1 (5 bases). The V end was cut by 8 bases, the J end by 2 bases, with 21 bases between. Per germline, CDR1 WNHNN and CDR2 SYGVQD (reference sequence). The CDR3 runs 16 residues.

The genes are TRBV10-3 and TRBJ1-2; no clear D gene. Trimming cost V 2 bases and J 8 bases, with 18 bases left between them. Germline CDR1 is ENHRY and CDR2 is SYGVKD. CDR3 length: 15 amino acids. CDR3 DNA sequence: TGTGCCATCAGTGAGAGCGAGGGCATCTCGCCGGGCTACACCTTC. This encodes CAISESEGISPGYTF.

The CDR3 region is CASSFRDTRISGNTIYF. DNA of the CDR3: TGTGCCAGCAGCTTCCGGGACACGAGAATCTCTGGAAACACCATATATTTT. The genes are TRBV7-6 and TRBJ1-3; possibly TRBD1 for D (6 bases). The V gene's germline CDR1 is SGHVS and CDR2 FNYEAQ. The CDR3 has 17 residues. V lost 3 bases and J 0 bases, leaving 15 bases between the germline ends.

The chain employs TRBV4-2 and TRBJ1-4; weak D call: TRBD1 (5 bases). Germline V gene data show CDR1 as LGHNA and CDR2 as YNFKEQ. V lost 1 base, J lost 0 bases, and 9 bases lay in between. The CDR3 is 16 amino acids. The CDR3 sequence is CASSQGGGPTNEKLFF. The CDR3 DNA follows: TGTGCCAGCAGCCAAGGGGGGGGACCAACTAATGAAAAACTGTTTTTT.

This clone showed up just a few times. The chain is built from TRBV5-6 and TRBJ2-1, with D perhaps matching TRBD1 (5 bases). Trimming left V 0 bases short and J 5 bases short, with 9 bases between. CDR1 and CDR2 from the germline V gene are SGHDT and YYEEEE. The CDR3 consists of 14 residues. The DNA of the CDR3 is TGTGCCAGCAGCTTGGCAGACAGAGACAATGAGCAGTTCTTC. Protein: CASSLADRDNEQFF.

V and J are TRBV29-1 and TRBJ1-1; no reliable D call. This CDR3 is built from 14 residues. V lost 3 bases, J lost 4 bases, and 15 bases lay in between. The germline V gene encodes CDR1 SQVTM and CDR2 ANQGSEA. CDR3 residues: CSVDLSVLVTEAFF. CDR3 nucleotides: TGCAGCGTTGATTTGTCCGTTTTAGTCACTGAAGCTTTCTTT. The full variable domain, its missing parts supplied by reference TRBV29-1 and TRBJ1-1, is SAVISQKPSRDICQRGTSLTIQCQVDSQVTMMFWYRQQPGQSLTLIATANQGSEATYESGFVIDKFPISRPNLTFSTLTVSNMSPEDSSIYLCSVDLSVLVTEAFFGQGTRLTVV.

The chain couples TRBV11-3 to TRBJ2-2, with D maybe TRBD1 (5 bases). There are 13 residues in the CDR3. V was cut by 2 bases and J by 5 bases, with 6 bases left in between. The germline V gene encodes CDR1 SGHNT and CDR2 YENEEA. Here the CDR3 reads CASSLRGTGELFF. The CDR3 region has the DNA TGTGCCAGCAGCTTAAGGGGAACCGGGGAGCTGTTTTTT. The whole variable domain, filled in from reference TRBV11-3 and TRBJ2-2, reads EAGVVQSPRYKIIEKKQPVAFWCNPISGHNTLYWYLQNLGQGPELLIRYENEEAVDDSQLPKDRFSAERLKGVDSTLKIQPAELGDSAVYLCASSLRGTGELFFGEGSRLTVL.